This passage covers 4 T cell receptor beta chains from one sample sequenced in a study of T cell changes during pregnancy in multiple sclerosis. Assay: immunoSEQ multiplex PCR; the TCRdb copy retains only in-frame clones and omits some. Here the sample spans roughly 69,000 clones, roughly 91% being singletons. This specimen consisted of CD4+ T cells from peripheral blood mononuclear cells, obtained in the third trimester of pregnancy. All receptors derive from a female donor in good health, enrolled as a control in a pregnancy study.

CDR3 nucleotide sequence: TGTGCCAGCAGCTTAGAGGGACTCCCCGGGGGCACAGATACGCAGTATTTT. This encodes CASSLEGLPGGTDTQYF. This rearrangement joins TRBV11-2 to TRBJ2-3; possibly TRBD2 for D (6 bases). CDR3 length: 17 amino acids. The V end lost 0 bases, the J end lost 1 base, and 14 bases lay between the germline ends. The germline CDR1 and CDR2 sequences are SGHAT and FQNNGV.

The V call is TRBV9, the J call TRBJ1-1, with 7 bases fitting TRBD1. This CDR3 contains 15 residues. Looked up from germline, CDR1 is SGDLS and CDR2 is YYNGEE. V lost 3 bases, J lost 7 bases, and 12 bases stayed unmatched. CDR3 bases: TGTGCCAGCAGCGAAACCCCCGACAGGGCTCGTGAAGCTTTCTTT. Its protein product is CASSETPDRAREAFF.

The chain employs TRBV19 and TRBJ2-2; 10 nucleotides match TRBD1. There are 15 residues in the CDR3. Germline V gene sequence: CDR1 LNHDA, CDR2 SQIVND (reference sequence). V lost 3 bases to trimming and J lost 6 bases; unmatched junction nucleotides: 4. The CDR3 loop reads CASSIGTGVPGELFF. The CDR3 DNA reads TGTGCCAGTAGTATCGGGACAGGGGTTCCCGGGGAGCTGTTTTTT.

CDR3 nucleotide sequence: TGTGCCAGCAGTGAAGCCGGACAGGGGGCGGGGGAGACCCAGTACTTC. Residues: CASSEAGQGAGETQYF. The chain is built from TRBV2 and TRBJ2-5; TRBD1 matches at 11 bases. Germline loops: CDR1 SNHLY, CDR2 FYNNEI. This CDR3 has 16 residues. The V and J ends lost 0 bases and 5 bases, in that order; junction bases with no gene match: 5. Supplemented by reference TRBV2 and TRBJ2-5, the full variable domain reads EPEVTQTPSHQVTQMGQEVILRCVPISNHLYFYWYRQILGQKVEFLVSFYNNEISEKSEIFDDQFSVERPDGSNFTLKIRSTKLEDSAMYFCASSEAGQGAGETQYFGPGTRLLVL.